This entry describes one TCR beta chain. The data are from a study of blood T cell repertoires in COVID-19. In the study overall: Acute-phase and convalescent COVID-19 samples originated in the United States, Italy and Spain.

The CDR3 loop spans 17 amino acids. Germline V gene sequence: CDR1 LNHDA, CDR2 SQIVND (reference sequence). After removal of 6 bases from V and 7 bases from J, the junction contained 19 bases not matched to a gene. Under the authors' procedure: Amplification from reference gene primers served as the basis for estimated nucleated cell counts. Only in-frame clones appear in the TCRdb table, and some are missing; sequencing was by immunoSEQ multiplex PCR. The DNA gave D and trimming, while V, J and clone size come from that table. The top ten hold 3.2% of the sample, which has 20,000 to 25,000 clones, roughly 83% seen once.

The receptor was isolated from a man aged 35-49 years with acute or convalescent COVID-19. This chain connects TRBV19 to TRBJ2-7, with 9 nucleotides matching TRBD2. Input material: peripheral blood. The chain's CDR3 is CASSPGVAGETQGEQYF. CDR3 DNA sequence: TGTGCCAGTAGCCCAGGGGTAGCGGGAGAAACCCAGGGGGAGCAGTACTTC.